This entry features one T cell receptor beta chain sequence. What it binds is not known. These data come from a study of PD-1 blockade in classical Hodgkin lymphoma. Background on the study: Patients got intravenous nivolumab 3 mg/kg every 2 weeks. Study-wide findings and caveats: What drove the repertoire differences, possibly disease activity or prior therapy, has not been defined. Complete responders had baseline diversity similar to newly diagnosed patients. Only CD4+ TCR diversity, not CD8+, had risen significantly by C4D1.

Each of the patients experienced relapse following autologous stem cell transplantation, and their brentuximab vedotin exposure differed. V was clipped by 5 bases and J by 2 bases, with 16 bases between them. CDR1 and CDR2 from the germline V gene are MDHEN and SYDVKM. The length of the CDR3 is 15 residues. Measured with immunoSEQ multiplex PCR; TCRdb has only the in-frame clones, and not every one. The sample contains 25,000 to 30,000 clones, approximately 80% of which appear only once. This chain joins TRBV28 and TRBJ2-7; TRBD1 or TRBD2 may be the D gene (5 bases each). This TCR derives from a human donor with classical Hodgkin lymphoma. The input for sequencing was peripheral blood mononuclear cells (PBMCs), taken before the second cycle of nivolumab. CDR3 bases: TGTGCCAGCAGTAACTCCGGGACCGAACCCTACGAGCAGTACTTC. Residues: CASSNSGTEPYEQYF.